Below are 10 T cell receptor beta chains sequenced from a single sample in a study of cytomegalovirus exposure and HLA in healthy donors listed by TCRdb under 2017. The receptor library was made with the immunoSEQ multiplex PCR assay. The multiplex PCR relied on a mix of 60 forward primers for TCR Vbeta segments and 13 reverse primers for TCR Jbeta segments. TCRdb mirrors the immuneACCESS table, restricted to in-frame sequences. Some clones are absent from its copies; in checked studies, under half trace to an unresolved V gene, and the reason for the others is unknown. This sample has 150,000 to 250,000 clones in its table, and 75% to 85% of those were observed once. The ten largest clones represent around 2.3% of the sample. Sequenced input: PBMCs. These receptors were collected from a woman in her forties or fifties in good health and CMV-seronegative.

This clone was seen only once. The genes are TRBV4-3 and TRBJ1-5; D unclear. V lost 0 bases and J lost 8, with 14 bases in between. Germline loops: CDR1 LGHNA, CDR2 YSLEER. The CDR3 is made up of 15 amino acids. The CDR3 DNA reads as TGCGCCAGCAGCCAAGATACCAACTCCCGGGAGCCCCAGCATTTT. This gives the protein CASSQDTNSREPQHF.

The gene calls are TRBV30 and TRBJ2-3, with TRBD2 matching 11 bases. J was trimmed by 2 bases and V by 4 bases; bases with no gene match: 2. Looked up from germline, CDR1 is GTSNPN and CDR2 is SVGIG (reference sequence). The CDR3 contains 14 residues. The CDR3 is CAWTSGRPTDTQYF. CDR3 in DNA: TGTGCCTGGACTAGCGGGAGGCCCACAGATACGCAGTATTTT.

The rearrangement links TRBV4-3 to TRBJ1-2, with 12 bases that match TRBD1. The CDR3 has 15 residues. The germline V gene has CDR1 LGHNA and CDR2 YSLEER. The J segment lost 4 bases and the V segment lost 3 bases, leaving 3 bases of the junction unmatched. CDR3 DNA sequence: TGCGCCAGCAGCCAGGGGACAGGGGGCGGCTATGGCTACACCTTC. Protein product: CASSQGTGGGYGYTF.

This chain joins TRBV30 and TRBJ1-4; 7 positions agree with TRBD1. This CDR3 is 15 amino acids long. Trimming removed 3 bases from V and 10 bases from J; junction bases left unmatched: 14. Germline CDR1 GTSNPN, CDR2 SVGIG (reference sequence). As DNA, the CDR3 is TGTGCCTGGAGAGAAGCCGACAGGGAGGTTTCAAAACTGTTTTTT. Residues: CAWREADREVSKLFF.

The chain uses TRBV28 and TRBJ1-1; the D is unclear. The V end was cut by 6 bases, the J end by 4 bases, with 9 bases between. There are 12 residues in the CDR3. CDR1 is MDHEN and CDR2 is SYDVKM in the germline V gene. The CDR3 spells CASSVMSTEAFF. DNA of the CDR3: TGTGCCAGCAGCGTTATGTCCACTGAAGCTTTCTTT.

This clone was observed a single time. V usage is TRBV28 and J usage is TRBJ1-2, with D tentatively TRBD1 (6 bases). This CDR3 is 16 amino acids long. The V gene lost 6 bases and the J gene lost 1 base, with 18 bases spanning the gap. Germline CDR1 reads MDHEN; CDR2 reads SYDVKM. The CDR3 DNA is TGTGCCAGCAGCTGGGGCGCGGGGGGCGTTAACTATGGCTACACCTTC. The encoded protein is CASSWGAGGVNYGYTF.

V and J are TRBV7-2 and TRBJ1-2; 7 positions agree with TRBD1. CDR3 length: 14 residues. The germline V gene has CDR1 SGHTA and CDR2 FQGNSA. With V trimmed by 4 bases and J by 7 bases, 9 bases remained unmatched. This CDR3 reads CASSSEGAAGGYTF. CDR3 DNA sequence: TGTGCCAGCAGCTCCGAGGGGGCGGCGGGTGGCTACACCTTC.

The J gene is TRBJ2-7, the V gene TRBV2; TRBD1 is a possible D gene (6 bases). The V gene lost 3 bases and the J gene lost 6 bases, with 12 bases spanning the gap. CDR1 and CDR2 from the germline V gene are SNHLY and FYNNEI. The CDR3 has 13 residues. In DNA, the CDR3 is TGTGCCAGCAGTGACAGGGGCCGGGGCGAGCAGTACTTC. Translated: CASSDRGRGEQYF.

In the case of this clone: A read error may produce the germline difference seen at one junction end. The CDR3 here is CSSSLKGPGGNEQYF. CDR3 DNA: TGTTCCAGCAGCTTAAAGGGGCCAGGGGGCAACGAGCAGTACTTC. V usage is TRBV7-9 and J usage is TRBJ2-7; TRBD1 agrees at 8 bases. CDR3 size: 15 residues. Germline values: CDR1 SEHNR, CDR2 FQNEAQ (reference sequence).

This chain links TRBV7-6 with TRBJ2-5; 8 nucleotides line up with TRBD1. CDR3 length equals 16 residues. The ends lost 5 bases at V and 4 bases at J; junction bases unmatched: 12. The germline V gene has CDR1 SGHVS and CDR2 FNYEAQ. CDR3 amino acids: CASSQGQGIVLETQYF. The CDR3 DNA follows: TGTGCCAGCAGCCAAGGACAGGGAATTGTGTTAGAGACCCAGTACTTC.